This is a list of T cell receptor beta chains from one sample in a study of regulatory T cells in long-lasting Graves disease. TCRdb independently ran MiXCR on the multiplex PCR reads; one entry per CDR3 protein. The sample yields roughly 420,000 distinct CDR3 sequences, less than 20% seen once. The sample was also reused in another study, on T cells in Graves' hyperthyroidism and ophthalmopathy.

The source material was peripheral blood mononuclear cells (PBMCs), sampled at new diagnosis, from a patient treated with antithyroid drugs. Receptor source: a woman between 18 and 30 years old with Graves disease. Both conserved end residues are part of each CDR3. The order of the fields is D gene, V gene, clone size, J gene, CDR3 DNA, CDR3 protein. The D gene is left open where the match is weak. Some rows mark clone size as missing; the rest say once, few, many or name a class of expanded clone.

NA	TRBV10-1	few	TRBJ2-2	TGCGCCAGCTCCACAGGCAGGACCCACACCGGGGAGCTGTTTTTT	CASSTGRTHTGELFF
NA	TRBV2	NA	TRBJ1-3	TGTGCCAGCAATGGGGACGGAGGAAACACCATATATTTT	CASNGDGGNTIYF
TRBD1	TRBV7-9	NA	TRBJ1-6	TGTGCCAGCAGCCCAGACTACTCACGGACAGGGGGTAGATCCTATAATTCACCCCTCCACTTT	CASSPDYSRTGGRSYNSPLHF
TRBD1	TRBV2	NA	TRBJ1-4	TGTGCCAGCAGTAGACAGGGAATTAGTGAAAAACTGTTTTTT	CASSRQGISEKLFF
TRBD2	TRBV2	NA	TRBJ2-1	TGTGCCAGCATAAGGGCGGGAGGGCCCGGCAATGAGCAGTTCTTC	CASIRAGGPGNEQFF
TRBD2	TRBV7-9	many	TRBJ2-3	TGTGCCAGCAGCTTAACTAGCGGAGGCACAGATACGCAGTATTTT	CASSLTSGGTDTQYF
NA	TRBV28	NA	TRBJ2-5	TGTGCCATCAGCCCCTGGGGAAGGAACCAAGAGACCCAGTACTTC	CAISPWGRNQETQYF
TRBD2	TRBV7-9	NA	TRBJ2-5	TGTGCCAGCAGCTACTTACTAGCGGGAGAGACCCAGTACTTC	CASSYLLAGETQYF
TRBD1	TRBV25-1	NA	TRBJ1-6	TGTGCCAGCAGTCACAGGGGCGGCTCCTATAATTCACCCCTCCACTTT	CASSHRGGSYNSPLHF
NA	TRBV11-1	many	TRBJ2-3	TGTGCCAGCAGTTTGGGACTTTTCACAGATACGCAGTATTTT	CASSLGLFTDTQYF
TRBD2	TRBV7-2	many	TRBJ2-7	TGTGCCAGCAGCTTAACTAGCGGGGGAGCCTACGAGCAGTACTTC	CASSLTSGGAYEQYF
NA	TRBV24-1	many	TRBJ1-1	TGTGCCACCAGTGATTTGTGGGGGGAACCCCCGAACACTGAAGCTTTCTTT	CATSDLWGEPPNTEAFF
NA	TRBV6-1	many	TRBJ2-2	TGTGCCAGCCTCGGGACGGGGACGGAGCTGTTTTTT	CASLGTGTELFF
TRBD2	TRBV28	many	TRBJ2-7	TGTGCCAACAAACCCGGACTAGCGGGAGGGCCCAATTACTTC	CANKPGLAGGPNYF
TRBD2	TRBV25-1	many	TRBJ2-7	TGTGCCAGCAGTAACCAGGCGGCTAGCGGGATCAACGAGCAGTACTTC	CASSNQAASGINEQYF
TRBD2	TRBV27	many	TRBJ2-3	TGTGCCAGCAAACTAGCGGGAGGGCCGATTTTCGGGGGTACGCAGTATTTT	CASKLAGGPIFGGTQYF